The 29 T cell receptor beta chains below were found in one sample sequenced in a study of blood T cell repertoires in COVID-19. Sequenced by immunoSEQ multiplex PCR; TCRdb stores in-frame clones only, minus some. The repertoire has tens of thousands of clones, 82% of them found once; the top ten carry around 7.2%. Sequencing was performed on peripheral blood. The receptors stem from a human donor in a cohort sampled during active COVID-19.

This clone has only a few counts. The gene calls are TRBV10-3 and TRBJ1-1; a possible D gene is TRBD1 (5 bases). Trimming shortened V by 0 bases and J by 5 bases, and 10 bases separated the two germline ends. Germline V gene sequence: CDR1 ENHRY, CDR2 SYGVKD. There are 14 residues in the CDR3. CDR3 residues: CAISESDIRTEAFF. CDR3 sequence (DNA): TGTGCCATCAGTGAGTCGGACATCCGGACTGAAGCTTTCTTT.

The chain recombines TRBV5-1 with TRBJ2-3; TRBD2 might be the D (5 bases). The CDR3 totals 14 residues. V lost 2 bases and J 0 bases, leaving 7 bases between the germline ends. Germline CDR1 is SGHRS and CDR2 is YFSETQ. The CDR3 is CASSLAASTDTQYF. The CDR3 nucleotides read TGCGCCAGCAGCTTAGCGGCAAGCACAGATACGCAGTATTTT.

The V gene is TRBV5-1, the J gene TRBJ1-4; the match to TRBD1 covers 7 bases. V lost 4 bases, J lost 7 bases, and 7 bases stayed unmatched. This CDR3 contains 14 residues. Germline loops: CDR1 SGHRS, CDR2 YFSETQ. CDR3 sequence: CASSGTGAPEKLFF. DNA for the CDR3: TGCGCCAGCAGCGGCACAGGGGCGCCTGAAAAACTGTTTTTT.

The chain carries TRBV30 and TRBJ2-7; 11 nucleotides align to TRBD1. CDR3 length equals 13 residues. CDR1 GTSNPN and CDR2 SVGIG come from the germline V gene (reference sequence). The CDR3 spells CSLDRDRGYEQYF. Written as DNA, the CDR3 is TGTTCCTTAGACCGGGACAGGGGGTACGAGCAGTACTTC.

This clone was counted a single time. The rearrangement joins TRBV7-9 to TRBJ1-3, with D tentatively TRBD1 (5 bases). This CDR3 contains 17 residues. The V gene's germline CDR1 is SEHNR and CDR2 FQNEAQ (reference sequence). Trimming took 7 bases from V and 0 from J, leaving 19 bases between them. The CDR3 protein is CASIQNGGFDSGNTIYF. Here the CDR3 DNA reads TGTGCCAGCATCCAAAACGGGGGATTCGACTCTGGAAACACCATATATTTT.

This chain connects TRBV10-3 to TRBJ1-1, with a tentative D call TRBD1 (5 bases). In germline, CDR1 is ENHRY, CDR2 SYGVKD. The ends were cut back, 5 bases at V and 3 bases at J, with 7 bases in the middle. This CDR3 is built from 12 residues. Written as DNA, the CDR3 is TGTGCCATCAGTACGGGGGACACTGAAGCTTTCTTT. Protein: CAISTGDTEAFF.

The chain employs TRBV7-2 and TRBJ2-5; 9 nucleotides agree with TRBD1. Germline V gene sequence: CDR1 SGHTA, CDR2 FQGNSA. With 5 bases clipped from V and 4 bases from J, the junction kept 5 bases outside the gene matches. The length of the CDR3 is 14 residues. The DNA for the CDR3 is TGTGCCAGCAGCCCGGACAGGGGAAGAGAGACCCAGTACTTC. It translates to CASSPDRGRETQYF. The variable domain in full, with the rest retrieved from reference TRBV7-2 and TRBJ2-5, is GAGVSQSPSNKVTEKGKDVELRCDPISGHTALYWYRQSLGQGLEFLIYFQGNSAPDKSGLPSDRFSAERTGGSVSTLTIQRTQQEDSAVYLCASSPDRGRETQYFGPGTRLLVL.

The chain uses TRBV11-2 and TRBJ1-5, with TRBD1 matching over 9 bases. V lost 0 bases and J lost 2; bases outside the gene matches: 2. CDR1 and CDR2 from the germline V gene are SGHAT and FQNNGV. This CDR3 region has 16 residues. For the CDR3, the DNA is TGTGCCAGCAGCTTAGAGACAGGGGGTGGCAATCAGCCCCAGCATTTT. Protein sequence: CASSLETGGGNQPQHF.

CDR3 sequence reads: CSAKGATEAFF. For the CDR3, the DNA is TGCAGTGCCAAGGGGGCTACTGAAGCTTTCTTT. This chain uses TRBV20-1 with TRBJ1-1, with 7 bases aligning to TRBD1. The CDR3 is 11 amino acids. The V and J ends lost 6 bases and 5 bases, in that order; junction bases with no gene match: 3. Germline V gene sequence: CDR1 DFQATT, CDR2 SNEGSKA (reference sequence).

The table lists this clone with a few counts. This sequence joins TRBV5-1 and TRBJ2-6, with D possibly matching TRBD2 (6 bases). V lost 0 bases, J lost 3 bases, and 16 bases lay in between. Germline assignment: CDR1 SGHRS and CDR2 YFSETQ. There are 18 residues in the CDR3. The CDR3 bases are TGCGCCAGCAGCTTGGTAATTCCGGGAGCGGTTGGGGCCAACGTCCTGACTTTC. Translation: CASSLVIPGAVGANVLTF.

CDR3: CASSRGTGVVFGYTF. The CDR3 nucleotides are TGTGCCAGCAGTAGAGGGACAGGGGTCGTTTTTGGCTACACCTTC. The chain joins TRBV6-2 or TRBV6-3 to TRBJ1-2, with 10 nucleotides matching TRBD1. The CDR3 has 15 residues. Trimming removed 5 bases from V and 7 bases from J; junction bases left unmatched: 10. Germline-derived CDR1 and CDR2 are MNHEY and SVGEGT.

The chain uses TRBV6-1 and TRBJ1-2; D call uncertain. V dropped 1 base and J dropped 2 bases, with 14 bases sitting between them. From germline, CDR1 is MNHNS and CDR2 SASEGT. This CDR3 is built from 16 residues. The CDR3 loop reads CASSEDARVSNYGYTF. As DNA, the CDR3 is TGTGCCAGCAGTGAAGATGCCCGGGTATCCAACTATGGCTACACCTTC.

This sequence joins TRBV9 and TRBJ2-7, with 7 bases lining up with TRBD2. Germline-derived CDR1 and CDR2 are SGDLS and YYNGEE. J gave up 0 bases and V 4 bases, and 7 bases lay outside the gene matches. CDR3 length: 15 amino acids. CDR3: CASSPREVSSYEQYF. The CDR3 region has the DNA TGTGCCAGCAGCCCCCGGGAGGTTAGCTCCTACGAGCAGTACTTC.

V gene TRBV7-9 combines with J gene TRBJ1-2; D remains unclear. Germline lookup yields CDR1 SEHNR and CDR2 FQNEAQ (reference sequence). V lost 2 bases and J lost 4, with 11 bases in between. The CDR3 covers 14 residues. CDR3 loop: CASSLHGGVYGYTF. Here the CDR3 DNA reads TGTGCCAGCAGCTTACACGGCGGCGTCTATGGCTACACCTTC.

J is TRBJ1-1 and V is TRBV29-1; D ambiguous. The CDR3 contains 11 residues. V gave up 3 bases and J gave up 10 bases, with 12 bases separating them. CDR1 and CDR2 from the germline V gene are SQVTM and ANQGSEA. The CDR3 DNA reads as TGCAGCGTTGATTTGGAGGTTCGAGCTTTCTTT. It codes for CSVDLEVRAFF. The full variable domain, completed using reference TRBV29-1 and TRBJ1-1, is SAVISQKPSRDICQRGTSLTIQCQVDSQVTMMFWYRQQPGQSLTLIATANQGSEATYESGFVIDKFPISRPNLTFSTLTVSNMSPEDSSIYLCSVDLEVRAFFGQGTRLTVV.

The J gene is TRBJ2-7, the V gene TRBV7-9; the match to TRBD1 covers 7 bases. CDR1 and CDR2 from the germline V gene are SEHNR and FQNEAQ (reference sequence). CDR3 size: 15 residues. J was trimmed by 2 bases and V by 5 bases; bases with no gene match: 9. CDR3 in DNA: TGTGCCAGCAGCGGAAGCCGACAGGGCCCCTACGAGCAGTACTTC. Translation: CASSGSRQGPYEQYF.

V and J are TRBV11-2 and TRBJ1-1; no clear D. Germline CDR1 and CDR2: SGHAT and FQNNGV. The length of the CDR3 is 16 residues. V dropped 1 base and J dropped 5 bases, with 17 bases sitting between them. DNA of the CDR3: TGTGCCAGCAGCTTAGGTGCGGGTTGGGGAGAAACTGAAGCTTTCTTT. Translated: CASSLGAGWGETEAFF. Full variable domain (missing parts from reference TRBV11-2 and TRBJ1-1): EAGVAQSPRYKIIEKRQSVAFWCNPISGHATLYWYQQILGQGPKLLIQFQNNGVVDDSQLPKDRFSAERLKGVDSTLKIQPAKLEDSAVYLCASSLGAGWGETEAFFGQGTRLTVV.

The CDR3 DNA is TGTGCCAGCAGTACCGGGACAGAGAATGAAAAACTGTTTTTT. It is translated as CASSTGTENEKLFF. The V call is TRBV11-2, the J call TRBJ1-4, with 7 bases aligning to TRBD1. CDR3 size: 14 residues. The V and J ends lost 6 bases and 5 bases, in that order; junction bases with no gene match: 6. From germline, CDR1 is SGHAT and CDR2 FQNNGV.

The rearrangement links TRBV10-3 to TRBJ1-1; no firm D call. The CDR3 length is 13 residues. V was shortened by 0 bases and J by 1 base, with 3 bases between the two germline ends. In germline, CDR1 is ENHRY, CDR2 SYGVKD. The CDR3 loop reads CAISESGNTEAFF. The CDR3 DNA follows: TGTGCCATCAGTGAGTCCGGGAACACTGAAGCTTTCTTT.

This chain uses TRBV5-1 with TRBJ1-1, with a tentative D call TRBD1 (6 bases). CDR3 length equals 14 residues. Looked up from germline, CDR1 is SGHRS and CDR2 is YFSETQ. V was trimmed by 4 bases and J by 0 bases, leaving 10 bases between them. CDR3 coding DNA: TGCGCCAGCAGCGAGGACAGCATGAACACTGAAGCTTTCTTT. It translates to CASSEDSMNTEAFF.

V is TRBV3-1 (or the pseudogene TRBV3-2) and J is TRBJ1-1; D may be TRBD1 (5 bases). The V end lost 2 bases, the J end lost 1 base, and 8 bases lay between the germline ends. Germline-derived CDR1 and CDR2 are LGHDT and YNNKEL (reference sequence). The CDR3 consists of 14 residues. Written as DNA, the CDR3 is TGTGCCAGCAGCCAACGGGGGTGGAACACTGAAGCTTTCTTT. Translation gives CASSQRGWNTEAFF.

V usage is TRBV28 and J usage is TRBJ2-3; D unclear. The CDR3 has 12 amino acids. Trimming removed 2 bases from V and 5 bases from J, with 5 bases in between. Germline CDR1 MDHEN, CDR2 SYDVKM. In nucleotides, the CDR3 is TGTGCCAGCAGTTTAACCGGAGATACGCAGTATTTT. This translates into CASSLTGDTQYF.

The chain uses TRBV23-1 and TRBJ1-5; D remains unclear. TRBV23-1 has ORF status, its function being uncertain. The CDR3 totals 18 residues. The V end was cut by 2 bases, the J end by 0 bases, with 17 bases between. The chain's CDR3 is CASSQTVGDRYSNQPQHF. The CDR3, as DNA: TGCGCCAGCAGTCAAACGGTTGGAGACCGTTATAGCAATCAGCCCCAGCATTTT.

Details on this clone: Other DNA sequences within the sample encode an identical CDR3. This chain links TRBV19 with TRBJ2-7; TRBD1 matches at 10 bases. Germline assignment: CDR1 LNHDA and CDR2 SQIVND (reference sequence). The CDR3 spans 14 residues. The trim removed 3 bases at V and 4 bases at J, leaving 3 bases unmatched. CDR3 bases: TGTGCCAGTAGTATTGGGACAGGGGATTACGAGCAGTACTTC. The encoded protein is CASSIGTGDYEQYF.

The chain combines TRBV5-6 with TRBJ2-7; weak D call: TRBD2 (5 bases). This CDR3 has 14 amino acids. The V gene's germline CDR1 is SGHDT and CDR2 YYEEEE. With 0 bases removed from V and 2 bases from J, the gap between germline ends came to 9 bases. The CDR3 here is CASSLGGITYEQYF. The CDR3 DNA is TGTGCCAGCAGCTTGGGAGGGATAACCTACGAGCAGTACTTC.

The CDR3 spells CASSPGTGSEKLFF. Written as DNA, the CDR3 is TGTGCCAGCAGCCCCGGGACAGGGTCTGAAAAACTGTTTTTT. V usage is TRBV3-1 (or the pseudogene TRBV3-2) and J usage is TRBJ1-4; 9 nucleotides agree with TRBD1. Germline assignment: CDR1 LGHDT and CDR2 YNNKEL (reference sequence). The CDR3 spans 14 residues. V lost 4 bases to trimming and J lost 7 bases; unmatched junction nucleotides: 4.

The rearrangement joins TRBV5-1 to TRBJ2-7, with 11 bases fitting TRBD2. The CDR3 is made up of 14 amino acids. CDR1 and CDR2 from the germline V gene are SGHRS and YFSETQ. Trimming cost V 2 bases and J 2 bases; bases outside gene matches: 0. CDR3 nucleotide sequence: TGCGCCAGCAGCTTTAGCGGGGGGGCCTACGAGCAGTACTTC. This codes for CASSFSGGAYEQYF.

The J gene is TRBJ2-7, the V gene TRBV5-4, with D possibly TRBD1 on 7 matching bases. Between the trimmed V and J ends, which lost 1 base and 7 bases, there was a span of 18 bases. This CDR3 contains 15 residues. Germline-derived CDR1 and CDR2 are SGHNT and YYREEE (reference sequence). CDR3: CASSLWGRGAQEQYF. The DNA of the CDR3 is TGTGCCAGCAGCTTGTGGGGCAGGGGGGCCCAAGAGCAGTACTTC. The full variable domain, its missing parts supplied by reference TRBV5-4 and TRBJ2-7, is ETGVTQSPTHLIKTRGQQVTLRCSSQSGHNTVSWYQQALGQGPQFIFQYYREEENGRGNFPPRFSGLQFPNYSSELNVNALELDDSALYLCASSLWGRGAQEQYFGPGTRLTVT.

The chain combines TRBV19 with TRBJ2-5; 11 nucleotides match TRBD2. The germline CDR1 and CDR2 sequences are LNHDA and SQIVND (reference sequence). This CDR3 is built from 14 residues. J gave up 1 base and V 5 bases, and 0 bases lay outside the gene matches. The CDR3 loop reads CASSLAGGQETQYF. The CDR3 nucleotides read TGTGCCAGTAGTCTAGCGGGGGGCCAAGAGACCCAGTACTTC.